This T cell receptor (beta chain) appears in the sequencing data of a study of CD8 T cells in ankylosing spondylitis. The study's findings and limits: Past research had described some motif variants in reactive arthritis synovial fluid and blood. As reported, disease-linked clones showed significant enrichment in matched ankylosing spondylitis synovial fluid. Among TCR beta sequences, a motif of under 10 highly homologous variants appeared characteristic of ankylosing spondylitis blood.

Only a few counts were recorded for this clonotype. Its antigen is currently unknown. CDR3 length equals 17 residues. Germline CDR1 and CDR2: MNHNS and SASEGT. Trimming left V 7 bases short and J 4 bases short, with 26 bases between. By quantitative 5'-RACE with molecular barcodes, the TCR beta libraries were made. In TCRdb, the 5' RACE reads were re-called with MiXCR into one record per CDR3 protein. This table has a few hundred thousand distinct CDR3 sequences, around 24% appearing once. The chain couples TRBV6-1 to TRBJ2-7, with D perhaps matching TRBD1 or TRBD2 (5 bases each). This clonotype was sampled from a male donor with ankylosing spondylitis. The sequenced material came from blood, either unsorted or a sorted T cell fraction (not recorded which). The chain's CDR3 is CASTPRGDIDQGYEQYF. The CDR3 DNA follows: TGTGCCAGCACTCCGAGGGGAGATATTGACCAAGGGTACGAGCAGTACTTC.